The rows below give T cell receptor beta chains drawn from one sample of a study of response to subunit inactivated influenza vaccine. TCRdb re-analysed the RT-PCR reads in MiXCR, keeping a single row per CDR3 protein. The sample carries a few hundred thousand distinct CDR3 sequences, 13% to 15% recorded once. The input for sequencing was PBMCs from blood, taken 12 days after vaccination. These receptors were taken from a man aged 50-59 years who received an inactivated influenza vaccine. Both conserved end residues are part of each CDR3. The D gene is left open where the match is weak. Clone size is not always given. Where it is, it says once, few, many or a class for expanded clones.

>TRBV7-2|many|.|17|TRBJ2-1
TGTGCCAGCAGCAATAAACATGGAGGTATTTCCTACAATGAGCAGTTCTTC
CASSNKHGGISYNEQFF
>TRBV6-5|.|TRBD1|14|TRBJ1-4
TGTGCCAGCAGTTACCAGGGGGCGCAGGAAAAACTGTTTTTT
CASSYQGAQEKLFF
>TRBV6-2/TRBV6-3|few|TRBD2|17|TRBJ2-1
TGTGCCAGCAGTTACCCCAGCGGGGGGCTGTCCTACAATGAGCAGTTCTTC
CASSYPSGGLSYNEQFF
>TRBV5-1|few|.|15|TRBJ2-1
TGCGCCAGCAGCTTGGAGGGCGGGACCTACAATGAGCAGTTCTTC
CASSLEGGTYNEQFF
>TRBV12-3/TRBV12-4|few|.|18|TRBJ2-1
TGTGCCAGCGCCTGGAGGGACGGCCGGGGTGGCTCCTACAATGAGCAGTTCTTC
CASAWRDGRGGSYNEQFF
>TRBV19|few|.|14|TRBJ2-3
TGTGCCAGTAGTCCTTCGTCGACGAGGGATACGCAGTATTTT
CASSPSSTRDTQYF
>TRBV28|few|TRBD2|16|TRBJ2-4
TGTGCCAGCAGCCTTAGCGGGAGCGGGGCCAAAAACATTCAGTACTTC
CASSLSGSGAKNIQYF
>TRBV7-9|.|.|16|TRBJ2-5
TGTGCCAGCAGCCCCCCCTGGGGATCAGCCCAAGAGACCCAGTACTTC
CASSPPWGSAQETQYF
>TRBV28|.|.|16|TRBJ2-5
TGTGCCAGCAGTTTTTCTAGTGGGGGTCTCCAAGAGACCCAGTACTTC
CASSFSSGGLQETQYF
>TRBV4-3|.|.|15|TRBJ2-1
TGCGCCAGCAGCCAACGGACCCGCTCCTACAATGAGCAGTTCTTC
CASSQRTRSYNEQFF
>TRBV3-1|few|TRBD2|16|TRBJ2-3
TGTGCCAGCAGCGCAGCCGGGACTACTAGCACAGATACGCAGTATTTT
CASSAAGTTSTDTQYF
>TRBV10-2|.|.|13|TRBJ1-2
TGCGCCAGCATGTCGACCGCCGGGGATGGCTACACCTTC
CASMSTAGDGYTF
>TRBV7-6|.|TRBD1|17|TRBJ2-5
TGTGCCAGTAGCCGCGTATGGGACAGGGCTTTTCAAGAGACCCAGTACTTC
CASSRVWDRAFQETQYF
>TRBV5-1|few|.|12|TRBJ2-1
TGCGCCAGCAGCTTGGCCGAGACTGAGCAGTTCTTC
CASSLAETEQFF
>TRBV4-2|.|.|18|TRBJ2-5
TGTGCCAGCAGCCAAGCTCTGTTGGGCCTTGGGCGCCAAGAGACCCAGTACTTC
CASSQALLGLGRQETQYF
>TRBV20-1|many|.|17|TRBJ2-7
TGCAGTGCTAAGAGTTTGTCCGGGGGGCGCGTGGGTTACGAGCAGTACTTC
CSAKSLSGGRVGYEQYF
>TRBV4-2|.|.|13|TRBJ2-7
TGTGCCAGCAGCCAAGACTGGGCCGGGAACCTCCTCTTC
CASSQDWAGNLLF
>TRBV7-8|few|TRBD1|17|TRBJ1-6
TGTGCCAGCAGCTTAGTCCCCCAGACAGGGCCTAATTCACCCCTCCACTTT
CASSLVPQTGPNSPLHF
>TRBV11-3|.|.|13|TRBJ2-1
TGTGCCAGCAGCTTAGATCACCTGGGGGAGCAGTTCTTC
CASSLDHLGEQFF
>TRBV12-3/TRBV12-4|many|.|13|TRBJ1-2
TGTGCCAGCAGTTTTCATGGGGGCTGGAGCTACACCTTC
CASSFHGGWSYTF
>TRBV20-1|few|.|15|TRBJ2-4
TGCAGTGCTAGTGATGGACGGGTAGCCAAAAACATTCAGTACTTC
CSASDGRVAKNIQYF
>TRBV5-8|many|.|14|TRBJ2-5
TGTGCCAGCAGCTTTGGGCTAGGCGGAGGGACCCAGTACTTC
CASSFGLGGGTQYF
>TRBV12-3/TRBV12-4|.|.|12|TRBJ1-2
TGTGCCACCCGGGGAACAGGGATTGGGTACACCTTC
CATRGTGIGYTF
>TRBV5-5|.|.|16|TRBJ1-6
TGTGCCAGCAGCGACACCCGGGACGGGAGCAATTCACCCCTCCACTTT
CASSDTRDGSNSPLHF
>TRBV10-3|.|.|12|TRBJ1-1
TGTGCCATCAGTGAGGGGCCACGTGAAGCTTTCTTT
CAISEGPREAFF
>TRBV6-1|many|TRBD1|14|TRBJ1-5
TGTGCCAGCAGTGGGACAGGGGGCAGGCAGCCCCAGCATTTT
CASSGTGGRQPQHF
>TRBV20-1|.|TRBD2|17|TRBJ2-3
TGCTGTGCTAGAGGTGGACTAGCGGGTCGTAACACAGATACGCAGTATTTT
CCARGGLAGRNTDTQYF
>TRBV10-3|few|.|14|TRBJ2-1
TGTGCCATCAGTGAGTCTAGAGGTGTCTATGAGCAGTTCTTC
CAISESRGVYEQFF
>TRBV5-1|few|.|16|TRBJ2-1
TGCGCCAGCAGCACCGGGGGGCTAGCGGAGAGGGGTGAGCAGTTCTTC
CASSTGGLAERGEQFF